The 5 T cell receptor beta chains presented below share a single source sample, sequenced in a study of T cell responses to AZD1222 COVID-19 vaccine. The protocol was immunoSEQ multiplex PCR, while the TCRdb copy is restricted to in-frame clones and leaves out a portion. The table has 95,000 to 110,000 clones, about 90% seen once; the top ten hold 22%. The sample in question was peripheral blood, obtained on day 0 of AZD1222 vaccination. The source is an adult in good health.

The rearrangement links TRBV2 to TRBJ2-5; TRBD2 is a possible D gene (5 bases). Germline lookup yields CDR1 SNHLY and CDR2 FYNNEI. The CDR3 loop spans 10 amino acids. Between the trimmed V and J ends, which lost 5 bases and 9 bases, there was a span of 7 bases. CDR3 nucleotide sequence: TGTGCCAGCAGTTCCGGGGCCCAGTACTTC. Translation gives CASSSGAQYF.

This rearrangement joins TRBV6-5 to TRBJ2-7; D might be TRBD2 (5 bases). The CDR3 has 13 amino acids. CDR1 and CDR2 from the germline V gene are MNHEY and SVGAGI. V lost 7 bases and J lost 2, with 12 bases in between. For the CDR3, the DNA is TGTGCCAGCACAGTGGACTTCCCCTACGAGCAGTACTTC. It codes for CASTVDFPYEQYF.

The chain combines TRBV29-1 with TRBJ2-3; 10 bases line up with TRBD2. The trim removed 0 bases at V and 1 base at J, leaving 7 bases unmatched. The CDR3 loop spans 17 amino acids. Germline lookup yields CDR1 SQVTM and CDR2 ANQGSEA. In nucleotides, the CDR3 is TGCAGCGTTGAAGATTCGGGGAGCGGGGGGGGCACAGATACGCAGTATTTT. Its translation: CSVEDSGSGGGTDTQYF.

This chain connects TRBV4-3 to TRBJ1-3; D ambiguous. Germline V gene data show CDR1 as LGHNA and CDR2 as YSLEER. V was clipped by 3 bases and J by 0 bases, with 12 bases between them. This CDR3 is 16 amino acids long. CDR3 DNA: TGCGCCAGCAGCCAGAACCCACCGGGCTCTGGAAACACCATATATTTT. Translating gives CASSQNPPGSGNTIYF.

V is TRBV7-2 and J is TRBJ1-5; D is possibly TRBD1 (5 bases). Trimming stripped 6 bases from V and 2 bases from J, with 14 bases between. This CDR3 has 15 residues. Germline lookup yields CDR1 SGHTA and CDR2 FQGNSA. CDR3 nucleotides: TGTGCCAGCAGTCGAGACCCGGGGGGCAATCAGCCCCAGCATTTT. This encodes CASSRDPGGNQPQHF.